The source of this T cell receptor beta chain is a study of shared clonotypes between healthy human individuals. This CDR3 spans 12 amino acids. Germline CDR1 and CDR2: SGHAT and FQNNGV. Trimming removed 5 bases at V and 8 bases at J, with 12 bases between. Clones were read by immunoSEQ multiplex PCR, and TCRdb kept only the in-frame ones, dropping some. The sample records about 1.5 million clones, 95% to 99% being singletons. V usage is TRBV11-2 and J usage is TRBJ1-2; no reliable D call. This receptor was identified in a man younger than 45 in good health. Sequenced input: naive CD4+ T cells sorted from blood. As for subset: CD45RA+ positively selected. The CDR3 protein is CASSVPLGGYTF. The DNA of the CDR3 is TGTGCCAGCAGCGTACCCTTGGGGGGCTACACCTTC.